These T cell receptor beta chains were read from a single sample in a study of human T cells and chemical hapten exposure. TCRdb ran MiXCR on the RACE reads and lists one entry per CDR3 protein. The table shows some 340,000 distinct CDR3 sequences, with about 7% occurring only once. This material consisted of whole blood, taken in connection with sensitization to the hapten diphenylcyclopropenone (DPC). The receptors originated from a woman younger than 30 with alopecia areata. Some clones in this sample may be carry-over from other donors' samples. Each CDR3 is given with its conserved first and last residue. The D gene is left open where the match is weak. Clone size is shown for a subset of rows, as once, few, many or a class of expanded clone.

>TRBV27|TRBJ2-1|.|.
TGTGCCAGCAGTCCGAGCGAAGAGGTCGTAAGAAGTTTC
CASSPSEEVVRSF
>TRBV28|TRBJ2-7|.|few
TGTGCCAGCAGTTTAGATGCAGGGTGGGAGCAGTACTTC
CASSLDAGWEQYF
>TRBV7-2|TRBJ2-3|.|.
TGTGCCAGCAGCTCTCGCGGTACGCAGTATTTT
CASSSRGTQYF
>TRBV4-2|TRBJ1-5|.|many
TGTGCCAGCAGCCAACAGGGGAGTAAGGGCAATCAGCCCCAGCATTTT
CASSQQGSKGNQPQHF
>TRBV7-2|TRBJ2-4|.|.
TGTGCCAGCAGCCCGGCCATAGGACCTGCCAAAAACATTCAGTACTTC
CASSPAIGPAKNIQYF
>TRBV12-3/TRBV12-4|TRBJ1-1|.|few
TGTGCCAGCAGTTTACAACGTGGCTTAGAAGCTTTCTTT
CASSLQRGLEAFF
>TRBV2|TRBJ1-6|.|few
TGTGCCAGCAGTGACGGACAGAATGATAATTCACCCCTCCACTTT
CASSDGQNDNSPLHF
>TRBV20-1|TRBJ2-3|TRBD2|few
TGCAGTTCCCGCCCCCGGACTAGCGACACAGATACGCAGTATTTT
CSSRPRTSDTDTQYF
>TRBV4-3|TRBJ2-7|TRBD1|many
TGCGCCAGCAGCCAAGGTTATAGGACAGGGGATTCCTACGAGCAGTACTTC
CASSQGYRTGDSYEQYF
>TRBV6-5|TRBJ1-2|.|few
TGTGCCAGCAGTTACTCACCGGACGGGGTCTATGGCTACACCTTC
CASSYSPDGVYGYTF
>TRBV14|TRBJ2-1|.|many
TGTGCCAGCAGCCAAGTCCCTCTTATCAATGAGCAGTTCTTC
CASSQVPLINEQFF
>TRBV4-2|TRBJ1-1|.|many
TGTGCCAGCAGCCAAGAAACAGACCTGAACACTGAAGCTTTCTTT
CASSQETDLNTEAFF
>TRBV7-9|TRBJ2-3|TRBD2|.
TGTGCCAGCAGCTCTAGCGGGGGGCAAATGAAGTACACAGATACGCAGTATTTT
CASSSSGGQMKYTDTQYF
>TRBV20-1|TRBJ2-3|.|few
TGCAGTGCTGAGGGGTCCCGACGGATTACAGATACGCAGTATTTT
CSAEGSRRITDTQYF
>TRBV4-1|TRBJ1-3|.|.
TGTGATCGGACAGCACCTCGAAACACCATATATTTT
CDRTAPRNTIYF
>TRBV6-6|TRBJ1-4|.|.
TGTGCCAGCAGCCCGTTAAACCCACCTGAAACTAATGAAAAAATGTTTTTT
CASSPLNPPETNEKMFF
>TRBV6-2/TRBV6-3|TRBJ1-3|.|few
TGTGCCAGCAGTTACCGGCGGACGAGCTCTGGAAACACCATATATTTT
CASSYRRTSSGNTIYF
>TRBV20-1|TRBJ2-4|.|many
TGCAGTGCTAGGGACAGCTTAGCCAAAAACATTCAGTACTTC
CSARDSLAKNIQYF
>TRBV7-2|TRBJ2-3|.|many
TGTGCCAGCAGCCCGACGGGGGGCCATGATACGCAGTATTTT
CASSPTGGHDTQYF
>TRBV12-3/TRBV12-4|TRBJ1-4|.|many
TGTGCCAGCAGTTTAGCCGCTTATGAAAAACTGTTTTTT
CASSLAAYEKLFF
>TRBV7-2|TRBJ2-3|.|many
TGTGCCAGCAGCTCCAAGACGGGAGCGGGCACAGATACGCAGTATTTT
CASSSKTGAGTDTQYF
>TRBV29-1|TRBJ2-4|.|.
TGCAGCGTTGAAGGGACACGGAAACAGTACTTC
CSVEGTRKQYF
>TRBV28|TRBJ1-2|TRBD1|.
TGTGCCAGCAGTTCCGACAGGGGGAGCCGTGGCTATGGCTACACCTTC
CASSSDRGSRGYGYTF